These T cell receptor beta chains were read from a single sample in a study of T cells in localized non-small cell lung cancer. TCRdb's table, derived via immunoSEQ multiplex PCR, lists solely in-frame clones and lacks some. The data show about 79,000 clones, roughly 91% seen once. The sequencing used peripheral blood, collected before any cancer treatment. These receptors originate from a woman aged 40-69 years with stage I squamous cell lung carcinoma. The CDR3 runs from the conserved cysteine through the conserved F or W. Each record gives: clone size, D gene, J gene, V gene, CDR3 protein, CDR3 DNA. D genes are given only for firm matches. Size is omitted from some rows. Given values are once, few, many or a class for expanded clones.

-,-,TRBJ2-1,TRBV5-1,CASSLAGSSYNEQFF,TGCGCCAGCAGCTTGGCGGGTAGCTCCTACAATGAGCAGTTCTTC
-,TRBD2,TRBJ2-2,TRBV9,CASSVGSGANTGELFF,TGTGCCAGCAGCGTAGGTAGCGGGGCAAACACCGGGGAGCTGTTTTTT
once,-,TRBJ1-2,TRBV5-1,CASSLAGTRGYGYTF,TGCGCCAGCAGCTTGGCCGGGACACGAGGCTATGGCTACACCTTC
-,TRBD2,TRBJ2-5,TRBV5-8,CASERGAYQETQYF,TGTGCCAGCGAGCGGGGGGCGTACCAAGAGACCCAGTACTTC
-,-,TRBJ1-1,TRBV30,CAGARTLNTEAFF,TGTGCCGGAGCACGCACTTTGAACACTGAAGCTTTCTTT
-,-,TRBJ2-3,TRBV5-6,CASSRGRKTSTDTQYF,TGTGCCAGCAGTCGAGGGCGAAAGACTAGCACAGATACGCAGTATTTT
-,-,TRBJ2-7,TRBV6-6,CASSYGADYEQYF,TGTGCCAGCAGTTACGGGGCAGATTACGAGCAGTACTTC
-,-,TRBJ2-5,TRBV7-9,CASSLDRIATQETQYF,TGTGCCAGCAGCTTAGACCGCATAGCGACCCAAGAGACCCAGTACTTC
-,-,TRBJ1-4,TRBV27,CASSPMTPGREKLFF,TGTGCCAGCAGTCCCATGACCCCGGGACGAGAAAAACTGTTTTTT
-,-,TRBJ2-2,TRBV6-5,CASSYSISGPGELFF,TGTGCCAGCAGTTACTCGATAAGCGGGCCCGGGGAGCTGTTTTTT
-,-,TRBJ2-7,TRBV6-5,CASSSPQTYEQYF,TGTGCCAGCAGCTCCCCTCAGACCTACGAGCAGTACTTC
-,TRBD1,TRBJ2-4,TRBV13,CASSSDRVGAKNIQYF,TGTGCCAGCAGCTCGGACAGGGTTGGGGCCAAAAACATTCAGTACTTC
-,TRBD1,TRBJ2-5,TRBV5-4,CASSQLGQGIETQYF,TGTGCCAGCAGCCAGTTAGGACAGGGAATCGAGACCCAGTACTTC
-,TRBD1,TRBJ2-7,TRBV6-5,CASSPRDRPYEQYF,TGTGCCAGCAGTCCCAGGGACAGGCCCTACGAGCAGTACTTC
once,TRBD2,TRBJ2-5,TRBV2,CASTGGNQETQYF,TGTGCCAGCACCGGGGGGAACCAAGAGACCCAGTACTTC
few,-,TRBJ2-4,TRBV28,CASSLDTRLAKNIQYF,TGTGCCAGCAGCCTCGACACAAGACTAGCCAAAAACATTCAGTACTTC
-,-,TRBJ1-2,TRBV5-1,CASSLDRTYGYTF,TGCGCCAGCAGCTTGGACAGGACCTATGGCTACACCTTC
few,TRBD1,TRBJ2-3,TRBV9,CASSVGVGGTGGVDTQYF,TGTGCCAGCAGCGTAGGGGTTGGTGGGACAGGGGGAGTAGATACGCAGTATTTT
-,-,TRBJ1-1,TRBV30,CAWSATGTEAFF,TGTGCCTGGAGTGCGACGGGCACTGAAGCTTTCTTT
few,-,TRBJ2-7,TRBV11-3,CASSLDGSSEQYF,TGTGCCAGCAGCTTAGATGGATCTAGCGAGCAGTACTTC
-,-,TRBJ2-3,TRBV7-7,CASSSEVADTQYF,TGTGCTAGCAGCTCGGAGGTGGCAGATACGCAGTATTTT
-,TRBD1,TRBJ2-5,TRBV7-7,CASSTNGQGPESQYF,TGTGCTAGCAGCACTAACGGACAGGGGCCCGAATCGCAGTACTTC
-,TRBD1,TRBJ1-2,TRBV7-3,CASSHGQGVYGYTF,TGTGCCAGCAGCCACGGACAGGGGGTTTATGGCTACACCTTC
-,TRBD2,TRBJ2-7,TRBV11-3,CASSLDGNSGYEQYF,TGTGCCAGCAGCTTAGATGGTAATAGCGGGTACGAGCAGTACTTC
once,-,TRBJ2-2,TRBV21-1,CATSTGELFF,TGTGCCACCTCCACCGGGGAGCTGTTTTTT
-,-,TRBJ1-5,TRBV30,CAWSPLDGNQPQHF,TGTGCCTGGAGCCCCCTCGACGGCAATCAGCCCCAGCATTTT
-,-,TRBJ2-1,TRBV14,CASSQDGRQINEQFF,TGTGCCAGCAGCCAAGATGGAAGGCAGATCAATGAGCAGTTCTTC
-,TRBD1,TRBJ1-6,TRBV18,CASSSAGQGYNSPLHF,TGTGCCAGCTCATCAGCTGGACAGGGTTATAATTCACCCCTCCACTTT